This entry lists 21 T cell receptor beta chains sequenced from one sample in a study of CD8+ T cells in alopecia areata. As the sequencing template, cDNA was produced by extracting RNA and reverse transcribing it. The method was immunoSEQ multiplex PCR; TCRdb's version includes in-frame clones alone and lacks a portion of them. The data show 75,000 to 100,000 clones, about two fifths seen once. The sample consisted of CD4+ T cells sorted from blood. These receptors all come from a human donor with alopecia areata.

There are a few counts of this clone. This chain joins TRBV4-3 and TRBJ2-1; D tentatively reads TRBD1 or TRBD2 (6 bases each). V was shortened by 1 base and J by 0 bases, with 25 bases between the two germline ends. Germline-derived CDR1 and CDR2 are LGHNA and YSLEER. The CDR3 spans 21 residues. The DNA for the CDR3 is TGCGCCAGCAGCCAAGGGGGGAGGAAATCGGGACACCCTAGCTCCTACAATGAGCAGTTCTTC. Translated, it gives CASSQGGRKSGHPSSYNEQFF.

This clone was observed a few times. This chain connects TRBV29-1 to TRBJ1-3, with 8 bases matching TRBD1. Looked up from germline, CDR1 is SQVTM and CDR2 is ANQGSEA. V dropped 4 bases and J dropped 1; count of bases not matched to a gene: 3. This CDR3 has 14 amino acids. This CDR3 is CSVADRASGNTIYF. The CDR3 DNA reads as TGCAGCGTTGCGGACAGGGCGTCTGGAAACACCATATATTTT.

The V gene is TRBV5-1, the J gene TRBJ2-7, with 7 bases fitting TRBD1. The CDR3 runs 15 residues. V shed 0 bases, J shed 2 bases, and the junction held 5 bases outside the gene matches. CDR1 and CDR2 (germline): SGHRS, YFSETQ. The CDR3 is CASSLAPGQTYEQYF. The CDR3 bases are TGCGCCAGCAGCTTGGCCCCGGGACAGACCTACGAGCAGTACTTC.

This clone was seen more than once but under ten times. The chain is built from TRBV7-2 and TRBJ2-3; 7 positions match TRBD1. The J segment lost 1 base and the V segment lost 3 bases, leaving 4 bases of the junction unmatched. Germline V gives CDR1 SGHTA, CDR2 FQGNSA. CDR3 size: 15 residues. The CDR3 DNA sequence: TGTGCCAGCAGCTTCCGACAGGGAGGCACAGATACGCAGTATTTT. It yields the protein CASSFRQGGTDTQYF.

This clone was picked up a small number of times. This chain links TRBV25-1 with TRBJ2-7; D is perhaps TRBD1 (5 bases). There are 12 residues in the CDR3. Trimming cost V 5 bases and J 5 bases, with 10 bases left between them. Germline V gives CDR1 MGHDK, CDR2 SYGVNS. The CDR3 bases are TGTGCCAGCAGTCCCTTGGGGCACGAGCAGTACTTC. Amino acid sequence: CASSPLGHEQYF.

This clone was picked up one time. This sequence joins TRBV5-1 and TRBJ2-5; 13 bases agree with TRBD2. Trimming cost V 5 bases and J 2 bases; bases outside gene matches: 3. The V gene's germline CDR1 is SGHRS and CDR2 YFSETQ. This CDR3 is built from 15 residues. The CDR3 DNA sequence: TGCGCCAGCAGGACGGGACTAGCGGGACAAGAGACCCAGTACTTC. As protein: CASRTGLAGQETQYF.

The CDR3 region has the DNA TGCGCCAGCAGCTCGAGACCGGGGGTCGAGCAGTACTTC. The encoded protein is CASSSRPGVEQYF. V and J are TRBV5-1 and TRBJ2-7, with D maybe TRBD2 (6 bases). Per germline, CDR1 SGHRS and CDR2 YFSETQ. The CDR3 spans 13 residues. Trimming left V 3 bases short and J 6 bases short, with 13 bases between.

V is TRBV6-5 and J is TRBJ2-5; D might be TRBD2 (6 bases). Deletions cut 0 bases from V and 5 bases from J, with 10 bases between. There are 14 residues in the CDR3. Germline CDR1 is MNHEY and CDR2 is SVGAGI. The CDR3 DNA reads TGTGCCAGCAGTTACTCGCTAGCGTGGGAGACCCAGTACTTC. Protein sequence: CASSYSLAWETQYF.

This clone was detected once. J is TRBJ2-1 and V is TRBV30, with 10 positions matching TRBD2. The CDR3 is 17 residues long. Trimming cost V 2 bases and J 3 bases; bases outside gene matches: 10. Germline lookup yields CDR1 GTSNPN and CDR2 SVGIG (reference sequence). The chain's CDR3 is CAWSLERTSGFYNEQFF. The DNA of the CDR3 is TGTGCCTGGAGTCTAGAGAGGACTAGCGGCTTCTACAATGAGCAGTTCTTC.

The rearrangement uses TRBV30 and TRBJ2-7; 8 nucleotides agree with TRBD1. The V segment lost 4 bases and the J segment 7 bases; nucleotides outside the gene matches: 9. The CDR3 runs 13 residues. Germline-derived CDR1 and CDR2 are GTSNPN and SVGIG (reference sequence). The CDR3 region is CAWKKTGAGEQYF. The CDR3 nucleotides read TGTGCCTGGAAGAAGACAGGGGCTGGAGAGCAGTACTTC.

In this sample, this clone turned up a few times. This sequence joins TRBV7-9 and TRBJ2-3, with D perhaps TRBD2 (6 bases). The germline V gene encodes CDR1 SEHNR and CDR2 FQNEAQ (reference sequence). The CDR3 totals 16 residues. V gave up 5 bases and J gave up 0 bases, with 15 bases separating them. CDR3 amino acids: CASSRDLFTSTDTQYF. CDR3 nucleotide sequence: TGTGCCAGCAGCCGGGACTTATTCACTAGCACAGATACGCAGTATTTT.

This clone has just a few counts. J is TRBJ2-1 and V is TRBV7-9, with 8 bases identical to TRBD1. V gave up 5 bases and J gave up 0 bases; unmatched junction bases: 6. Looked up from germline, CDR1 is SEHNR and CDR2 is FQNEAQ (reference sequence). This CDR3 is built from 16 residues. The CDR3 DNA reads as TGTGCCAGCAGCACCCGGGACAGGAGCTCCTACAATGAGCAGTTCTTC. It encodes CASSTRDRSSYNEQFF.

CDR3 nucleotide sequence: TGTGCCTGGACGGGGAGCTCCTACAATGAGCAGTTCTTC. Translating gives CAWTGSSYNEQFF. The chain links TRBV30 to TRBJ2-1, with a weak D call TRBD2 (5 bases). Germline CDR1 GTSNPN, CDR2 SVGIG (reference sequence). The ends were cut back, 4 bases at V and 0 bases at J, with 7 bases in the middle. CDR3 length: 13 residues.

The V and J genes are TRBV11-2 and TRBJ2-7; D is unclear. Germline-derived CDR1 and CDR2 are SGHAT and FQNNGV. With 5 bases removed from V and 0 bases from J, the gap between germline ends came to 5 bases. There are 12 residues in the CDR3. The CDR3 DNA follows: TGTGCCAGCAGCCCGCACTCCTACGAGCAGTACTTC. Translation: CASSPHSYEQYF.

V and J are TRBV2 and TRBJ2-7, with 7 bases that match TRBD1. The CDR3 runs 14 residues. Germline loops: CDR1 SNHLY, CDR2 FYNNEI. V lost 7 bases, J lost 1 base, and 7 bases stayed unmatched. The CDR3 DNA reads TGTGCCAGCATTCCGACAGGGAATTCCTACGAGCAGTACTTC. Amino acids: CASIPTGNSYEQYF.

This chain uses TRBV30 with TRBJ2-5; D could derive from TRBD1 or TRBD2 (7 bases each). Germline CDR1 is GTSNPN and CDR2 is SVGIG (reference sequence). The CDR3 totals 18 residues. The ends were cut back, 1 base at V and 2 bases at J, with 23 bases in the middle. The CDR3 loop reads CAWSGSGRGWTGQETQYF. For the CDR3, the DNA is TGTGCCTGGAGTGGGTCAGGGAGGGGGTGGACAGGTCAAGAGACCCAGTACTTC.

This clone appeared a few times. The genes are TRBV10-3 and TRBJ2-5; the match to TRBD1 covers 9 bases. Looked up from germline, CDR1 is ENHRY and CDR2 is SYGVKD. Trimming removed 10 bases from V and 2 bases from J; junction bases left unmatched: 8. The CDR3 runs to 14 residues. CDR3 nucleotide sequence: TGTGCCACCACCGGGACAGGGTGGCAAGAGACCCAGTACTTC. Translating gives CATTGTGWQETQYF.

CDR3 sequence reads: CASSFTSGASYEQYF. The CDR3 coding sequence is TGTGCCAGCAGCTTTACTAGCGGGGCCTCCTACGAGCAGTACTTC. The chain links TRBV7-2 to TRBJ2-7; 10 bases map to TRBD2. With V trimmed by 3 bases and J by 0 bases, 2 bases remained unmatched. Germline CDR1 is SGHTA and CDR2 is FQGNSA. The CDR3 length is 15 residues.

Within the sample, this clone is medium-sized (0.01 to 0.1%). The chain is built from TRBV19 and TRBJ1-5; 7 bases match TRBD1. Trimming cost V 6 bases and J 2 bases; bases outside gene matches: 1. Germline assignment: CDR1 LNHDA and CDR2 SQIVND (reference sequence). The CDR3 spans 13 residues. In DNA, the CDR3 is TGTGCCAGTAGAGGGACAGGCAATCAGCCCCAGCATTTT. Its translation: CASRGTGNQPQHF.

This chain connects TRBV7-9 to TRBJ2-7; possibly TRBD1 for D (5 bases). CDR1 is SEHNR, CDR2 FQNEAQ, per germline (reference sequence). Trimming pared 4 bases from V and 2 bases from J, leaving 18 bases between. The length of the CDR3 is 16 residues. In nucleotides, the CDR3 is TGTGCCAGCAGCTCATACACCCAGGGTATGGCCTACGAGCAGTACTTC. Translation: CASSSYTQGMAYEQYF.

The rearrangement joins TRBV4-2 to TRBJ1-2, with D maybe TRBD1 (5 bases). Trimming pared 2 bases from V and 2 bases from J, leaving 21 bases between. The CDR3 contains 18 residues. CDR1 is LGHNA, CDR2 YNFKEQ, per germline. Here the CDR3 DNA reads TGTGCCAGCAGCCAACAAAAAAGAACAGGAAGCCCCAACTATGGCTACACCTTC. This sequence encodes CASSQQKRTGSPNYGYTF.